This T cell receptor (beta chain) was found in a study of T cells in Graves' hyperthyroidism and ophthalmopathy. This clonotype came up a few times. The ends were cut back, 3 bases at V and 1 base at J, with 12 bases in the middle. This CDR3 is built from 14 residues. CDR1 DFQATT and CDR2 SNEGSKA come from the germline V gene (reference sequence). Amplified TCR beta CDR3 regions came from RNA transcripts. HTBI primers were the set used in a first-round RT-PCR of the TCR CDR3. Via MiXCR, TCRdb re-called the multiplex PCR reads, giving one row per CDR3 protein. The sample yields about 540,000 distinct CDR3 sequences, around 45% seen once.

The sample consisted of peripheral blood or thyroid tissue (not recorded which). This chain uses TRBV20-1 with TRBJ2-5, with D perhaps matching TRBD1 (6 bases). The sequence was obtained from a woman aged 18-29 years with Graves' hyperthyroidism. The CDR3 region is CSARETGTQETQYF. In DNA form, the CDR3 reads TGCAGTGCTAGGGAAACAGGGACCCAAGAGACCCAGTACTTC.